A selection of T cell receptor beta chains follows, all from one sample in a study of T-cell reconstitution after alpha-beta-depleted transplantation in children. TCRdb reprocessed the PCR reads with MiXCR, giving one entry per CDR3 protein. The sample contains approximately 640,000 distinct CDR3 sequences, 16% of which appear only once. Specimen: PBMCs from the stem cell graft donor, collected from the stem cell graft. All receptors come from a human donor who donated a stem cell graft to a child with acute myeloid leukemia. Both conserved end residues are part of each CDR3. The D gene is left open where the match is weak.

.	TRBJ2-1	TRBV9	CASSVVGVLDEQFF
TRBD1	TRBJ1-1	TRBV18	CASSDRREAFF
.	TRBJ2-3	TRBV4-2	CASSLLRQGTDTQYF
.	TRBJ2-3	TRBV12-3/TRBV12-4	CASHLGGDTDTQYF
TRBD1	TRBJ1-2	TRBV5-6	CASSLGTGADGYTF
.	TRBJ1-2	TRBV7-9	CASSYIGAGYTF
.	TRBJ2-1	TRBV20-1	CSARDGAGQNEQFF
TRBD2	TRBJ2-2	TRBV10-3	CAISDQLAGGRTGELFF
.	TRBJ1-1	TRBV12-3/TRBV12-4	CASSPPGGLGGTEAFF
.	TRBJ2-3	TRBV5-1	CASSRLSSSTDTQYF
.	TRBJ2-2	TRBV6-5	CASSYRTASTGELFF
.	TRBJ1-1	TRBV20-1	CSASAGRAEAFF
.	TRBJ1-4	TRBV7-9	CASSSSDPRVDYEKLFF
.	TRBJ2-5	TRBV27	CASSLWGGREKTQYF
.	TRBJ2-3	TRBV5-1	CASSDIGTDTQYF
.	TRBJ2-4	TRBV12-3/TRBV12-4	CASTSLPMGGGDIQYF
.	TRBJ2-5	TRBV7-2	CASSLIAQETQYF
TRBD1	TRBJ2-7	TRBV7-2	CASSRDRGRDEQYF
.	TRBJ1-2	TRBV12-3/TRBV12-4	CASSTLTPRSPNYGYTF
.	TRBJ1-6	TRBV10-3	CAIRNSDGDSPLHF
.	TRBJ2-1	TRBV12-3/TRBV12-4	CASSPTRNNEQFF
.	TRBJ1-4	TRBV6-2/TRBV6-3	CASSYSENEKLFF
.	TRBJ1-6	TRBV12-3/TRBV12-4	CASSFETGVNNSPLHF
.	TRBJ1-1	TRBV29-1	CSVEEGALGEAFF
TRBD1	TRBJ1-2	TRBV5-5	CASSLEPQGAGYGYTF
.	TRBJ1-1	TRBV30	CAWSPQRDTHGLF
.	TRBJ2-3	TRBV12-3/TRBV12-4	CASSFGAASTDTQYF
TRBD1	TRBJ1-5	TRBV4-2	CASSQVSGTGASFSNQPQHF
.	TRBJ1-1	TRBV5-1	CASHSSTEAFF
.	TRBJ1-1	TRBV4-1	CASSQEESNTEAFF
TRBD1	TRBJ2-5	TRBV12-3/TRBV12-4	CASSFLGTGTGDQETQYF
.	TRBJ2-1	TRBV7-3	CASSLTGAPGPNEQFF
.	TRBJ2-1	TRBV12-3/TRBV12-4	CASSTGTRSYNEQFF
.	TRBJ1-1	TRBV7-9	CASSLIITEAFF
TRBD2	TRBJ2-3	TRBV6-5	CASSLPSGGSTDTQYF
TRBD1	TRBJ1-2	TRBV5-4	CASSSLQGAFNRGYTF
TRBD2	TRBJ2-1	TRBV20-1	CSASDGTSGRNEQFF
.	TRBJ2-3	TRBV25-1	CASSEYFRVESTSTDTQYF
.	TRBJ2-6	TRBV20-1	CSARTGHSGANVLTF
.	TRBJ1-4	TRBV5-6	CASSWRSNEKLFF
.	TRBJ1-5	TRBV12-3/TRBV12-4	CASSLEQALNQPQHF
.	TRBJ2-7	TRBV21-1	CASRETKGGRAYEQYF
.	TRBJ2-3	TRBV5-1	CASSPGVPQSDTQYF
.	TRBJ2-1	TRBV20-1	CSAARAYNEQFF
.	TRBJ1-1	TRBV12-3/TRBV12-4	CASSFSRMNTEAFF
.	TRBJ1-5	TRBV6-1	CASSEGYGQGQSNQPQHF
.	TRBJ2-3	TRBV20-1	CSARGGAGPDTQYF
.	TRBJ1-2	TRBV7-2	CASRPTGYYGYTF
.	TRBJ1-1	TRBV7-9	CASSFRDGMNTEAFF
.	TRBJ2-1	TRBV7-9	CASSDSGDEQFF
.	TRBJ2-3	TRBV27	CASRERSTDTQYF
.	TRBJ2-1	TRBV12-3/TRBV12-4	CASSLGFSLLDNEQFF
.	TRBJ2-1	TRBV3-1	CASSNRDNEQFF
.	TRBJ2-7	TRBV30	CAWLGPFSYEQYF
.	TRBJ1-2	TRBV12-3/TRBV12-4	CASSVKMGAGYTF